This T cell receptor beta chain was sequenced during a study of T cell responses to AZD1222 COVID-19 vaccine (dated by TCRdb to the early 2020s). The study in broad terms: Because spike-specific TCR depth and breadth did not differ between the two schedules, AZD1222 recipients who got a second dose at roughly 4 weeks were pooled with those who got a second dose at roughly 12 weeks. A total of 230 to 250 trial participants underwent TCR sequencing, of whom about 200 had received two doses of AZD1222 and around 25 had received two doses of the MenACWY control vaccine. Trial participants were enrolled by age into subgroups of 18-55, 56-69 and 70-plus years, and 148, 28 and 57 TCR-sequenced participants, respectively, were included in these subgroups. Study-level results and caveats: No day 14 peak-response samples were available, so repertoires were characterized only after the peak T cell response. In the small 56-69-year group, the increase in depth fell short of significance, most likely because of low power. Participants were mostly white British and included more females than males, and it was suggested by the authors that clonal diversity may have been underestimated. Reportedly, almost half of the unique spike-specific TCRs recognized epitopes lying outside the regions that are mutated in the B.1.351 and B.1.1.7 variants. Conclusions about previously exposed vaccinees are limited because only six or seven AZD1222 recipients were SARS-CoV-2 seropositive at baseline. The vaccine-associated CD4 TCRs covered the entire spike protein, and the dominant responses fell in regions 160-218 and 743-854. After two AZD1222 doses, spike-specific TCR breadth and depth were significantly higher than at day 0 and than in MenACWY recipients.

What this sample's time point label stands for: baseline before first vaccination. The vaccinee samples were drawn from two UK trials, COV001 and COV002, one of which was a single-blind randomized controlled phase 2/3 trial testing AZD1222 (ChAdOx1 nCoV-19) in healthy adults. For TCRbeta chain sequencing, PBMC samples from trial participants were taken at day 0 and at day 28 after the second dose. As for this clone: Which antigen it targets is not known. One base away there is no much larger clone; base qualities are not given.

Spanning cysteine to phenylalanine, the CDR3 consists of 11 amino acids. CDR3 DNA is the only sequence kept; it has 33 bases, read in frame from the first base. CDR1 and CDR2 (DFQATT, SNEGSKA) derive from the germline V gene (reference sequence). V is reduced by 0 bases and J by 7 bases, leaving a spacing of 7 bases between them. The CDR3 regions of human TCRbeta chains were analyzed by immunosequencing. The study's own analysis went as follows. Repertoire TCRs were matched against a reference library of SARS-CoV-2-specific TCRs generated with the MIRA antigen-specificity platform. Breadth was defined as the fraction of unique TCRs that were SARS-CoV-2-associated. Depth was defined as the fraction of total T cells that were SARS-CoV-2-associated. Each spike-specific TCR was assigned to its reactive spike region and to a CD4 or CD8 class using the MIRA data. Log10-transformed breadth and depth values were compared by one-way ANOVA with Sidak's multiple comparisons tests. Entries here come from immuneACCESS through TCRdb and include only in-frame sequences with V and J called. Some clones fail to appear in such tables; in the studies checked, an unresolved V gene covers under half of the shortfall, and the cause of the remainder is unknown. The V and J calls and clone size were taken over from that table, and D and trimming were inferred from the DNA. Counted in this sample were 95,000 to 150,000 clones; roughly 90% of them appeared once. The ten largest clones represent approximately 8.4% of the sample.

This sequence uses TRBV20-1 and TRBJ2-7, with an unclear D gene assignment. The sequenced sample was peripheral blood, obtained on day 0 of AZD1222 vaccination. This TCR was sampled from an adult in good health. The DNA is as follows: TGCAGTGCTAGAGATCGATCAGAGCAGTACTTC. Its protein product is CSARDRSEQYF.